The T cell receptor (beta chain) under discussion was sequenced for a study of OX40 agonist ivuxolimab in advanced cancers. Study-wide context: An agonistic anti-OX40 (CD134) antibody, ivuxolimab, was used to treat the patients. Treatment received earlier with anti-PD-1, anti-PD-L1 or anti-CTLA-4 agents was allowed, and over 35% had some. Three patients had partial responses: one hepatocellular carcinoma, two cutaneous melanoma.

Some clones are missing from TCRdb's copy, which holds only in-frame ones; the method was immunoSEQ multiplex PCR. The sample records 90,000 to 95,000 clones, around 87% being singletons. Broader study findings: CD8+ T cells showed, on average, more clonal expansion than CD4+ cells.

A note on this clone: Its cognate antigen is unknown.

With 4 bases clipped from V and 6 bases from J, the junction kept 5 bases outside the gene matches. Germline V gene sequence: CDR1 SQVTM, CDR2 ANQGSEA. CDR3 size: 13 residues. This rearrangement joins TRBV29-1 to TRBJ1-1, with 10 bases aligning to TRBD1. This material consisted of CD4+ or CD8+ T cells sorted from blood, taken in a trial of the OX40 agonist ivuxolimab. The TCR originated in an adult with an advanced solid tumor such as melanoma, head and neck, liver or kidney cancer. CDR3 DNA sequence: TGCAGCGTTGCCTGGACAGGGGGATCTGAAGCTTTCTTT. It specifies CSVAWTGGSEAFF.